These T cell receptor beta chains were read from a single sample in a study of blood T cell repertoires in COVID-19. Profiling relied on immunoSEQ multiplex PCR, and the TCRdb table lists in-frame clones only, not all of them. Among 75,000 to 100,000 clones listed, approximately 88% were seen once. The sequencing sample was made of peripheral blood. Receptors originate from a man between 60 and 75 years old with acute or convalescent COVID-19. The CDR3 runs from the conserved cysteine through the conserved F or W.

len,v_gene,j_gene,CDR3aa
18,TRBV24-1,TRBJ2-1,CATSDSLGRAGEYNEQFF
17,TRBV3-1/TRBV3-2,TRBJ2-5,CASSQDPTSGGRRTQYF
15,TRBV27,TRBJ2-2,CASSPGLADTGELFF
16,TRBV5-5,TRBJ2-5,CASIPRVQGIQETQYF
12,TRBV28,TRBJ1-3,CASSSRENTIYF
16,TRBV9,TRBJ2-2,CASSVGTGVDTGELFF
14,TRBV10-3,TRBJ1-3,CAISEGTGGDTIYF
19,TRBV5-1,TRBJ2-1,CASSTRDRGRSSSYNEQFF
13,TRBV5-6,TRBJ2-5,CASSWRREGTQYF
14,TRBV25-1,TRBJ2-5,CASSEYTEKETQYF
15,TRBV6-5,TRBJ2-7,CASSPTATGNYEQYF
18,TRBV19,TRBJ1-1,CASSVPRDRGGLGTEAFF
14,TRBV19,TRBJ1-1,CASSDPRGGEGAFF
15,TRBV30,TRBJ1-1,CAWSAGQGLNTEAFF
13,TRBV30,TRBJ1-5,CAWSPRGNQPQHF
13,TRBV12-3/TRBV12-4,TRBJ1-2,CASSLSGNYGYTF
14,TRBV3-1/TRBV3-2,TRBJ2-3,CASSQAPSTDTQYF
14,TRBV27,TRBJ1-1,CASSFTGSNTEAFF
14,TRBV7-9,TRBJ1-4,CASSPREVNEKLFF
15,TRBV6-1,TRBJ2-7,CASSEWQGLAYEQYF
17,TRBV7-8,TRBJ2-7,CASSLGLAGGVLYEQYF
15,TRBV3-1/TRBV3-2,TRBJ1-4,CASSPGGTQREKLFF
16,TRBV9,TRBJ1-3,CASSVGAANSGNTIYF
14,TRBV19,TRBJ2-5,CASSIGRGQETQYF
14,TRBV6-5,TRBJ2-2,CASRGQATTGELFF
14,TRBV5-1,TRBJ1-1,CASSPGTLNTEAFF
13,TRBV6-4,TRBJ1-1,CARRAGGYTEAFF
17,TRBV7-6,TRBJ2-1,CASSLSANPREGNEQFF
11,TRBV27,TRBJ1-3,CASSSGNTIYF
14,TRBV5-1,TRBJ1-2,CASSLPVGNYGYTF
13,TRBV12-3/TRBV12-4,TRBJ1-5,CASSLSGAQPQHF
15,TRBV29-1,TRBJ1-2,CSVEDQGTALYGYTF
14,TRBV6-5,TRBJ2-7,CASSWEQGVHEQYF
14,TRBV11-1,TRBJ1-6,CASSRGQANSPLHF
13,TRBV24-1,TRBJ2-7,CATSDPAGYEQYF
13,TRBV19,TRBJ2-1,CASSIRSYNEQFF
15,TRBV15,TRBJ2-7,CATSRGRDRVTEQYF
16,TRBV14,TRBJ1-1,CASSRYAGTANTEAFF
14,TRBV10-3,TRBJ2-2,CAISESAGTGELFF
12,TRBV15,TRBJ2-1,CATSRGDNEQFF
14,TRBV5-5,TRBJ1-1,CASSRGTANTEAFF
14,TRBV5-1,TRBJ2-5,CASSSGTRRETQYF
12,TRBV5-6,TRBJ2-5,CASGGSQETQYF
15,TRBV30,TRBJ1-1,CAWTRQGAMNTEAFF
14,TRBV27,TRBJ1-2,CASSLSQGGYGYTF
14,TRBV29-1,TRBJ1-1,CSVESGGGEFKAFF
18,TRBV9,TRBJ2-1,CASSHLSRPSGGVAEQFF
15,TRBV3-1/TRBV3-2,TRBJ1-6,CASSQTGQGRSPLHF
15,TRBV30,TRBJ1-2,CAWSVMGGDIYGYTF
15,TRBV11-3,TRBJ2-2,CASSRGNANTGELFF
16,TRBV6-2/TRBV6-3,TRBJ2-7,CASSPLGRGRSYEQYF
16,TRBV5-8,TRBJ2-3,CASSGTPGQRTDTQYF
16,TRBV6-2/TRBV6-3,TRBJ2-3,CASSTGLAILGDTQYF
14,TRBV6-1,TRBJ1-5,CASSELGQAWAQHF
14,TRBV5-4,TRBJ1-2,CASSFLGGGYGYTF
16,TRBV5-1,TRBJ2-5,CASSLADGTVIQGQYF
16,TRBV30,TRBJ1-5,CAWSRFQGAGNQPQHF